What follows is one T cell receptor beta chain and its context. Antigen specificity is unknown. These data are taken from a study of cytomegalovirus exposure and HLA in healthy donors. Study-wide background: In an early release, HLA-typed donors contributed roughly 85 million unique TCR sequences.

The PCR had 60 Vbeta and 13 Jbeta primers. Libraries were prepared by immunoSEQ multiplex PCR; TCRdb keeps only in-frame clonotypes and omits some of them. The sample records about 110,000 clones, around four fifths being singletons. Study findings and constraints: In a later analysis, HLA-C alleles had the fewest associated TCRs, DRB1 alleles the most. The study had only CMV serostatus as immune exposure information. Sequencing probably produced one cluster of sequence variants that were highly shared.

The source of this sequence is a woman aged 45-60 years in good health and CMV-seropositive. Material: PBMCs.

CDR3 in amino acids: CSGITSVEQFF. CDR3 in DNA: TGCAGCGGCATCACTAGCGTCGAGCAGTTCTTC. The chain links TRBV29-1 to TRBJ2-1, with 7 bases matching TRBD2. The germline CDR1 and CDR2 sequences are SQVTM and ANQGSEA. Losses at the gene ends were 7 bases for V and 10 bases for J; bases not matched to a gene: 7. The CDR3 consists of 11 residues.